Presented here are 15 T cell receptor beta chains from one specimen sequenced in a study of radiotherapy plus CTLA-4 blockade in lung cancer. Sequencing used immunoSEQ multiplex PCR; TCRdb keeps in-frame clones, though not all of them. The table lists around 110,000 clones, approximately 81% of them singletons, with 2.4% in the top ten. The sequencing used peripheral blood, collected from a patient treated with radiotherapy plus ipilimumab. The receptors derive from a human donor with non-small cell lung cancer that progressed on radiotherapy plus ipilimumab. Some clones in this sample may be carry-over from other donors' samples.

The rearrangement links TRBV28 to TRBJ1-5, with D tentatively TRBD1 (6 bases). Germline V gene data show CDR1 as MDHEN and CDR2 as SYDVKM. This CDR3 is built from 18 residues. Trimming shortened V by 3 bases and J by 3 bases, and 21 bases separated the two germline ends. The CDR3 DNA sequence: TGTGCCAGCAGTTTCCTCTTCGGACAGAGATATGACAATCAGCCCCAGCATTTT. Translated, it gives CASSFLFGQRYDNQPQHF.

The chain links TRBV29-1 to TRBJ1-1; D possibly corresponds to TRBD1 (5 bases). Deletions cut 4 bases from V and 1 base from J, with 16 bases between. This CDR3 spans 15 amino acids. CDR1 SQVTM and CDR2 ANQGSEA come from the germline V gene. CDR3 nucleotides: TGCAGCGTTGGGACGCGGGGGACGGCGAACACTGAAGCTTTCTTT. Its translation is CSVGTRGTANTEAFF.

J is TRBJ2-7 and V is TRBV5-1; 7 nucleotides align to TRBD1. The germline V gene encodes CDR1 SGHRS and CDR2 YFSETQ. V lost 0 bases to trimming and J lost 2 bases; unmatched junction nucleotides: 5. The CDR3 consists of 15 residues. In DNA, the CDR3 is TGCGCCAGCAGCTTGGCTCAGGGACAGCCCTACGAGCAGTACTTC. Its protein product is CASSLAQGQPYEQYF.

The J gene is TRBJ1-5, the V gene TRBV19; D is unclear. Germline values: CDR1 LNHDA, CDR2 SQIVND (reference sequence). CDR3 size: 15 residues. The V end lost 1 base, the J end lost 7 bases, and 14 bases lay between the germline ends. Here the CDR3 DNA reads TGTGCCAGTAGTATAGGGGGAGGGAGTGGCCAGCCCCAGCATTTT. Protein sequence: CASSIGGGSGQPQHF.

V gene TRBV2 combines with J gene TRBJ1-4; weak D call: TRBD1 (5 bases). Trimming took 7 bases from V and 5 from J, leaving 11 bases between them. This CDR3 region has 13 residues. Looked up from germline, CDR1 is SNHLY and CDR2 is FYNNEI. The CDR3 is CASKGQINEKLFF. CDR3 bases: TGTGCCAGCAAGGGGCAGATAAATGAAAAACTGTTTTTT.

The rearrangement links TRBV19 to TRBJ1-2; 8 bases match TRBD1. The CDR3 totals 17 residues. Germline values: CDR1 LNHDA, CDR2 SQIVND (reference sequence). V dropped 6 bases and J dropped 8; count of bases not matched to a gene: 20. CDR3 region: CASSSIRFGTGTGGYTF. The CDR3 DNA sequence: TGTGCCAGTAGCAGTATACGATTTGGGACCGGGACAGGAGGCTACACCTTC. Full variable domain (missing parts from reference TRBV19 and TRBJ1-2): DGGITQSPKYLFRKEGQNVTLSCEQNLNHDAMYWYRQDPGQGLRLIYYSQIVNDFQKGDIAEGYSVSREKKESFPLTVTSAQKNPTAFYLCASSSIRFGTGTGGYTFGSGTRLTVV.

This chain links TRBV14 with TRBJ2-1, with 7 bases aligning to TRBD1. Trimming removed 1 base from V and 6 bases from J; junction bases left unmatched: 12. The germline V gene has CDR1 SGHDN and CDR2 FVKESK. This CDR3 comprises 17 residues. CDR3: CASSQGEGARGLNEQFF. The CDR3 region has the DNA TGTGCCAGCAGCCAAGGGGAAGGGGCGAGGGGGCTCAATGAGCAGTTCTTC.

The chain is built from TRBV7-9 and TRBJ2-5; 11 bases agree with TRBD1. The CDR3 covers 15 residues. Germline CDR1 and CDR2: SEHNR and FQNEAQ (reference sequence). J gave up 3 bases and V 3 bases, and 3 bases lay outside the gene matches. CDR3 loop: CASSFWTGGEETQYF. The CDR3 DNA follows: TGTGCCAGCAGCTTCTGGACAGGGGGCGAAGAGACCCAGTACTTC.

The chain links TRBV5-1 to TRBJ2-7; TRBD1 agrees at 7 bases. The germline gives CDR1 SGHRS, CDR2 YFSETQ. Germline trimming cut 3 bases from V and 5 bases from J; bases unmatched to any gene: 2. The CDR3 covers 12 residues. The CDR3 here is CASSSRGNEQYF. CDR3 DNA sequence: TGCGCCAGCAGCTCCAGGGGGAACGAGCAGTACTTC.

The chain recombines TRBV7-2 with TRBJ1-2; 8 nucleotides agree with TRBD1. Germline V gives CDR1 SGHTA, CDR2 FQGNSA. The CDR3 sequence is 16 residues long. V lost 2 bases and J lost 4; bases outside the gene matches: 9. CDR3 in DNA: TGTGCCAGCAGCTTACCGCCCAGGGGGCTCGTCTATGGCTACACCTTC. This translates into CASSLPPRGLVYGYTF.

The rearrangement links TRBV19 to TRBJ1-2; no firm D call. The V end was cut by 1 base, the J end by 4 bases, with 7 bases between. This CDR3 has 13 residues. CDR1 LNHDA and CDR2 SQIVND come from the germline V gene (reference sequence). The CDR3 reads CASSIAAFYGYTF. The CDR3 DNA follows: TGTGCCAGTAGTATAGCGGCGTTCTATGGCTACACCTTC. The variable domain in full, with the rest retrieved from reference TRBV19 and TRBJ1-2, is DGGITQSPKYLFRKEGQNVTLSCEQNLNHDAMYWYRQDPGQGLRLIYYSQIVNDFQKGDIAEGYSVSREKKESFPLTVTSAQKNPTAFYLCASSIAAFYGYTFGSGTRLTVV.

The CDR3 is CASRYVGQGSTGELFF. CDR3 DNA: TGTGCCAGCAGATATGTAGGACAGGGTAGCACCGGGGAGCTGTTTTTT. The chain combines TRBV5-6 with TRBJ2-2, with 8 bases lining up with TRBD1. The V and J ends lost 5 bases and 4 bases, in that order; junction bases with no gene match: 10. There are 16 residues in the CDR3. From germline, CDR1 is SGHDT and CDR2 YYEEEE.

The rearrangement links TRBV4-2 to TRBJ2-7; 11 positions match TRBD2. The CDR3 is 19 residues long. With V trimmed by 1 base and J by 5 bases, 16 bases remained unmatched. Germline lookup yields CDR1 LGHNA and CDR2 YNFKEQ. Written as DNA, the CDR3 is TGTGCCAGCAGCCAAGCACGGGGAGAGGTAGCGGGGGGGCCGGACGAGCAGTACTTC. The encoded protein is CASSQARGEVAGGPDEQYF.

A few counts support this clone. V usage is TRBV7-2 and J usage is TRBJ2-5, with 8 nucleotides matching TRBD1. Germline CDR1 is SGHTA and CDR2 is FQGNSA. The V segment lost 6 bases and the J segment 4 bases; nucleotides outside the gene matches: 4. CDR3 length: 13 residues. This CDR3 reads CASRSGQGETQYF. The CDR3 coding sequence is TGTGCCAGCAGAAGCGGACAGGGAGAGACCCAGTACTTC.

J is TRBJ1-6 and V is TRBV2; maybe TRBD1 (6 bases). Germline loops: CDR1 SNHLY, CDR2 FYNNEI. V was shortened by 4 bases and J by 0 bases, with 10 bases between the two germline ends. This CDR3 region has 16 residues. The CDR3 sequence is CASSVTGSSYNSPLHF. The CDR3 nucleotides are TGTGCCAGCAGTGTAACAGGGAGCTCCTATAATTCACCCCTCCACTTT.